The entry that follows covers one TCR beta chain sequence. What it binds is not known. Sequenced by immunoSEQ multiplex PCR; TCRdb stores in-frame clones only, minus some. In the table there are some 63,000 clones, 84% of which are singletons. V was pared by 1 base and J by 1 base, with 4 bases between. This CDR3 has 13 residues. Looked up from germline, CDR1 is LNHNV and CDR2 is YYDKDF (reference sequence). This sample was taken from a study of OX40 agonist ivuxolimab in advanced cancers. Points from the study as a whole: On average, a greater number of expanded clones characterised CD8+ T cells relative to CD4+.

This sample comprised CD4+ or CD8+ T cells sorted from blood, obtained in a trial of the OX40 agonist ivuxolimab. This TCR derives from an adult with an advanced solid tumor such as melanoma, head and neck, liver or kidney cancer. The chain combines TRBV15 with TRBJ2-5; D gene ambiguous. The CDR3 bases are TGTGCCACCAGCAGAGGCTCCCAAGAGACCCAGTACTTC. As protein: CATSRGSQETQYF.